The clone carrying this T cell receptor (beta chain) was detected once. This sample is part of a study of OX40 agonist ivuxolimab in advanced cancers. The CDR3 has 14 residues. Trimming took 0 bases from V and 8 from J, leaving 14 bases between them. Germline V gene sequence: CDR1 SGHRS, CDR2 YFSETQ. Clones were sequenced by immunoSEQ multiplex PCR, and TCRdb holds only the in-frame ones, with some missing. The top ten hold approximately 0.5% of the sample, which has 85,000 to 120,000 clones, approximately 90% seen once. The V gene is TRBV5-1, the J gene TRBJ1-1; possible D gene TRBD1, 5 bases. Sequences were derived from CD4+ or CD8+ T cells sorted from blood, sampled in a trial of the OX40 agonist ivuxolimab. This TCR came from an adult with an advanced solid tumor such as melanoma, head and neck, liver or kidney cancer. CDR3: CASSLGGVPGEAFF. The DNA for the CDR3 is TGCGCCAGCAGCTTGGGAGGGGTCCCGGGGGAAGCTTTCTTT.